This TCR beta chain originates from a study of cytomegalovirus exposure and HLA in healthy donors. Germline V lookup: CDR1 GTSNPN, CDR2 SVGIG (reference sequence). The CDR3 has 14 residues. J lost 4 bases, V lost 4 bases, and 6 bases had no gene match. The primer mix had 60 Vbeta and 13 Jbeta primers. Profiled with immunoSEQ multiplex PCR; TCRdb holds only in-frame clones, not every one. In the table there are some 76,000 clones, around two thirds of which are singletons. The chain carries TRBV30 and TRBJ2-1; 8 bases are shared with TRBD1. The receptor was isolated from a man aged 60 to 75 in good health and CMV-seropositive. The sample was PBMCs. The CDR3 DNA sequence: TGTGCCTGGACGGGCAGGGGGCTTTACAATGAGCAGTTCTTC. This codes for CAWTGRGLYNEQFF.